Below, 9 T cell receptor beta chains from the same sample are listed, as sequenced in a study of shared clonotypes between healthy human individuals. Some clones are missing from TCRdb's copy, which holds only in-frame ones; the method was immunoSEQ multiplex PCR. The data hold approximately 1.5 million clones, with 98% observed a single time. The sample comprised naive CD4+ T cells sorted from blood. As to subset: CD45RA+ positively selected. Receptors originate from a man aged 25 to 45 in good health.

This clone appeared a single time. V usage is TRBV5-1 and J usage is TRBJ1-1, with D hard to call. Per the germline V gene, CDR1 is SGHRS and CDR2 is YFSETQ. This CDR3 comprises 11 residues. The V and J ends lost 6 bases and 3 bases respectively, with 6 bases between them. This chain's CDR3 is CASTYDTEAFF. Here the CDR3 DNA reads TGCGCCAGCACCTATGACACTGAAGCTTTCTTT.

V is TRBV19 and J is TRBJ1-3; 10 bases match TRBD1. The CDR3 covers 17 residues. After removal of 3 bases from V and 0 bases from J, the junction contained 5 bases not matched to a gene. The germline gives CDR1 LNHDA, CDR2 SQIVND (reference sequence). The CDR3 region has the DNA TGTGCCAGTAGTATGGGACAGGGGCTATTCTCTGGAAACACCATATATTTT. Its protein is CASSMGQGLFSGNTIYF.

The V and J genes are TRBV2 and TRBJ2-5; the match to TRBD2 covers 8 bases. V shed 8 bases, J shed 4 bases, and the junction held 6 bases outside the gene matches. The CDR3 contains 13 residues. From germline, CDR1 is SNHLY and CDR2 FYNNEI. The CDR3 nucleotides read TGTGCCAGCGCGGGGGGCGAGCGAGAGACCCAGTACTTC. Translating it yields CASAGGERETQYF.

J is TRBJ2-7 and V is TRBV4-3; D ambiguous. V was pared by 1 base and J by 4 bases, with 8 bases between. CDR3 size: 13 residues. The V gene's germline CDR1 is LGHNA and CDR2 YSLEER. This CDR3 is CASSQVLGYEQYF. The CDR3 DNA reads as TGCGCCAGCAGCCAAGTTCTAGGGTACGAGCAGTACTTC.

This CDR3 reads CATSSNYRDRGKETQYF. The CDR3 DNA sequence: TGTGCCACCAGCAGTAACTACCGGGACAGGGGTAAAGAGACCCAGTACTTC. The V call is TRBV15, the J call TRBJ2-5; the match to TRBD1 covers 10 bases. With 3 bases clipped from V and 3 bases from J, the junction kept 10 bases outside the gene matches. CDR3 length: 17 amino acids. In germline, CDR1 is LNHNV, CDR2 YYDKDF (reference sequence).

The CDR3 loop is CASSGGTGGNDEQFF. DNA for the CDR3: TGTGCCAGCAGCGGCGGGACAGGGGGCAACGATGAGCAGTTCTTC. The rearrangement links TRBV7-9 to TRBJ2-1, with 12 positions matching TRBD1. The junction had 7 bases not matched to a gene; V was cut back by 5 bases and J by 8 bases. Germline CDR1 and CDR2: SEHNR and FQNEAQ (reference sequence). CDR3 length equals 15 residues.

This clone showed up just once. The chain combines TRBV18 with TRBJ1-1; TRBD1 is a possible D gene (6 bases). Germline CDR1 reads KGHSH; CDR2 reads LQKENI. V was clipped by 3 bases and J by 7 bases, with 12 bases between them. The CDR3 spans 13 residues. This CDR3 reads CASSPPGGHEAFF. In DNA form, the CDR3 reads TGTGCCAGCTCACCCCCTGGGGGACATGAAGCTTTCTTT. The complete variable domain, with remaining parts taken from reference TRBV18 and TRBJ1-1, reads NAGVMQNPRHLVRRRGQEARLRCSPMKGHSHVYWYRQLPEEGLKFMVYLQKENIIDESGMPKERFSAEFPKEGPSILRIQQVVRGDSAAYFCASSPPGGHEAFFGQGTRLTVV.

The genes are TRBV4-1 and TRBJ1-4; unclear D gene. Deletions cut 1 base from V and 6 bases from J, with 9 bases between. Germline CDR1 reads MGHRA; CDR2 reads YSYEKL. The CDR3 runs 14 residues. The CDR3 region is CASSQVAGHEKLFF. Written as DNA, the CDR3 is TGCGCCAGCAGCCAAGTAGCAGGTCATGAAAAACTGTTTTTT.

The chain combines TRBV9 with TRBJ2-1; 13 nucleotides align to TRBD2. V lost 8 bases to trimming and J lost 4 bases; unmatched junction nucleotides: 3. Germline CDR1 SGDLS, CDR2 YYNGEE. The CDR3 loop spans 14 amino acids. The CDR3 protein is CASETSGRYNEQFF. CDR3 nucleotide sequence: TGTGCCAGTGAGACTAGCGGGAGGTACAATGAGCAGTTCTTC.